The entry below gives a single TCR beta chain sequence along with its context. The data stem from a study of blood T cell repertoires in COVID-19. Turning to the study itself: Researchers got acute and convalescent COVID-19 samples from the United States, Italy and Spain. Sample material is recorded as cDNA or gDNA derived from T cells, B-cell-depleted T cells, or PBMCs.

The protocol was immunoSEQ multiplex PCR, while the TCRdb copy is restricted to in-frame clones and leaves out a portion. The table records 150,000 to 200,000 clones, roughly four fifths of them present only once. Trimming left V 5 bases short and J 2 bases short, with 13 bases between. The CDR3 totals 14 residues. Germline V gene data show CDR1 as MNHEY and CDR2 as SVGAGI. The sample consisted of peripheral blood. This rearrangement joins TRBV6-5 to TRBJ2-7, with D possibly TRBD1 on 6 matching bases. The TCR originated in a man aged 60-69 years with active or convalescent COVID-19. CDR3 residues: CASSRGQPAYEQYF. Written as DNA, the CDR3 is TGTGCCAGCAGTCGCGGACAGCCCGCCTACGAGCAGTACTTC.